Below are 21 T cell receptor beta chains sequenced from a single sample in a study of blood T cell repertoires in COVID-19. Assay used: immunoSEQ multiplex PCR; TCRdb lists only in-frame clones, some missing. The sample consists of approximately 150,000 clones, about 92% of them appearing once. Sequencing used peripheral blood. These receptors were taken from a human donor in a cohort sampled during active COVID-19.

Only one count was recorded for this clone. The chain has TRBV6-2 or TRBV6-3 and TRBJ2-3, with 10 bases aligning to TRBD1. The CDR3 sequence is 17 residues long. After removal of 2 bases from V and 1 base from J, the junction contained 6 bases not matched to a gene. Germline CDR1 reads MNHEY; CDR2 reads SVGEGT. The CDR3 DNA follows: TGTGCCAGCAGTTACAAAACGACAGGGGGCGGCACAGATACGCAGTATTTT. Its protein product is CASSYKTTGGGTDTQYF.

The gene calls are TRBV14 and TRBJ2-3, with 8 bases matching TRBD1. Germline V gene sequence: CDR1 SGHDN, CDR2 FVKESK. The junction had 13 bases not matched to a gene; V was cut back by 1 base and J by 4 bases. The CDR3 spans 18 residues. The CDR3 DNA sequence: TGTGCCAGCAGCCAAGTATTCGGGACAGGATTTTTCGCAGATACGCAGTATTTT. It yields the protein CASSQVFGTGFFADTQYF.

V gene TRBV3-1 (or the pseudogene TRBV3-2) combines with J gene TRBJ2-5; maybe TRBD2 (6 bases). From germline, CDR1 is LGHDT and CDR2 YNNKEL (reference sequence). CDR3 length equals 14 residues. Trimming removed 4 bases at V and 7 bases at J, with 16 bases between. DNA of the CDR3: TGTGCCAGCAGCCGCCTTGGGACTTTGGGGACCCAGTACTTC. It is translated as CASSRLGTLGTQYF.

V is TRBV25-1 and J is TRBJ1-1, with 8 bases aligning to TRBD1. Per germline, CDR1 MGHDK and CDR2 SYGVNS. This CDR3 is built from 17 residues. V shed 6 bases, J shed 0 bases, and the junction held 12 bases outside the gene matches. The CDR3, as DNA: TGTGCCAGCAGGGGGTGGACAGGGATCTTTATGAACACTGAAGCTTTCTTT. It codes for CASRGWTGIFMNTEAFF.

The chain couples TRBV5-1 to TRBJ1-2; the match to TRBD1 covers 7 bases. CDR1 and CDR2 from the germline V gene are SGHRS and YFSETQ. CDR3 size: 12 residues. The ends lost 7 bases at V and 1 base at J; junction bases unmatched: 1. In nucleotides, the CDR3 is TGCGCCAGCGGACAGGTTAACTATGGCTACACCTTC. It encodes CASGQVNYGYTF.

The V gene is TRBV18, the J gene TRBJ1-1, with a weak D call TRBD1 (5 bases). With 3 bases removed from V and 5 bases from J, the gap between germline ends came to 10 bases. The length of the CDR3 is 13 residues. The V gene's germline CDR1 is KGHSH and CDR2 LQKENI. CDR3: CASSPSGRTEAFF. The CDR3, as DNA: TGTGCCAGCTCACCCTCAGGGCGGACTGAAGCTTTCTTT.

This chain links TRBV4-3 with TRBJ2-3; the D gene is possibly TRBD2 (6 bases). The germline V gene encodes CDR1 LGHNA and CDR2 YSLEER. The CDR3 length is 16 residues. Trimming pared 4 bases from V and 4 bases from J, leaving 18 bases between. The CDR3 DNA reads TGCGCCAGCAGCCCGCGCGTTGGGGGGACGGCAGATACGCAGTATTTT. This gives the protein CASSPRVGGTADTQYF.

The gene calls are TRBV11-3 and TRBJ2-5, with 7 bases identical to TRBD1. J was trimmed by 2 bases and V by 4 bases; bases with no gene match: 7. CDR1 and CDR2 (germline): SGHNT, YENEEA. The CDR3 spans 15 residues. This CDR3 is CASSSRDSLQETQYF. Written as DNA, the CDR3 is TGTGCCAGCAGCTCCCGGGACAGCCTACAAGAGACCCAGTACTTC.

The chain is built from TRBV6-5 and TRBJ2-7; 10 positions match TRBD2. V shed 6 bases, J shed 5 bases, and the junction held 7 bases outside the gene matches. The CDR3 consists of 14 residues. CDR1 is MNHEY, CDR2 SVGAGI, per germline. This CDR3 is CASSTSGVLDEQYF. CDR3 coding DNA: TGTGCCAGCAGCACTAGCGGGGTCCTCGACGAGCAGTACTTC.

This clone has only one observation. The chain has TRBV7-9 and TRBJ2-3; D ambiguous. V was shortened by 2 bases and J by 2 bases, with 2 bases between the two germline ends. The CDR3 is made up of 12 amino acids. In germline, CDR1 is SEHNR, CDR2 FQNEAQ (reference sequence). Here the CDR3 reads CASSLLTDTQYF. CDR3 nucleotides: TGTGCCAGCAGCTTACTCACAGATACGCAGTATTTT.

The chain employs TRBV27 and TRBJ1-2, with D perhaps TRBD1 (5 bases). V was shortened by 2 bases and J by 4 bases, with 11 bases between the two germline ends. Looked up from germline, CDR1 is MNHEY and CDR2 is SMNVEV (reference sequence). The CDR3 loop spans 14 amino acids. This CDR3 reads CASSLQGAGYGYTF. The CDR3 nucleotides read TGTGCCAGCAGTTTACAAGGGGCTGGCTATGGCTACACCTTC.

The chain uses TRBV19 and TRBJ2-1, with 11 nucleotides matching TRBD2. The V gene end was trimmed by 3 bases and the J gene end by 9 bases; junction bases not matched to a gene: 13. CDR3 length equals 17 residues. The germline V gene has CDR1 LNHDA and CDR2 SQIVND (reference sequence). The CDR3, as DNA: TGTGCCAGTAGTATGGTCTCTAGCGGGGGGCTTAGGGGTGAGCAGTTCTTC. Protein product: CASSMVSSGGLRGEQFF.

V is TRBV6-6 and J is TRBJ2-2; the match to TRBD1 covers 10 bases. The V and J ends lost 6 bases and 7 bases, in that order; junction bases with no gene match: 5. Germline loops: CDR1 MNHNY, CDR2 SVGAGI (reference sequence). This CDR3 has 14 amino acids. CDR3 nucleotides: TGTGCCAGCAGGTCGGGACAGGGGATCGGGGAGCTGTTTTTT. Amino acids: CASRSGQGIGELFF.

The chain joins TRBV18 to TRBJ1-3; D gene unclear. CDR1 KGHSH and CDR2 LQKENI come from the germline V gene. The CDR3 sequence is 17 residues long. The V and J ends lost 3 bases and 2 bases respectively, with 17 bases between them. The CDR3 DNA is TGTGCCAGCTCACCTTTACTTTTCGGGTCCGCTGGAAACACCATATATTTT. It specifies CASSPLLFGSAGNTIYF. The full variable domain, its missing parts supplied by reference TRBV18 and TRBJ1-3, is NAGVMQNPRHLVRRRGQEARLRCSPMKGHSHVYWYRQLPEEGLKFMVYLQKENIIDESGMPKERFSAEFPKEGPSILRIQQVVRGDSAAYFCASSPLLFGSAGNTIYFGEGSWLTVV.

CDR3 protein: CASGGAGSYNEQFF. CDR3 in DNA: TGTGCCAGCGGGGGGGCCGGCTCCTACAATGAGCAGTTCTTC. The chain combines TRBV6-6 with TRBJ2-1; D is possibly TRBD2 (7 bases). Trimming shortened V by 8 bases and J by 0 bases, and 11 bases separated the two germline ends. Germline lookup yields CDR1 MNHNY and CDR2 SVGAGI (reference sequence). The CDR3 runs 14 residues.

The V gene is TRBV9, the J gene TRBJ2-5, with TRBD2 matching over 8 bases. V shed 2 bases, J shed 5 bases, and the junction held 11 bases outside the gene matches. The CDR3 runs to 16 residues. Germline lookup yields CDR1 SGDLS and CDR2 YYNGEE. Here the CDR3 reads CASSVKSGGPLETQYF. The CDR3 DNA follows: TGTGCCAGCAGCGTGAAAAGCGGGGGCCCATTGGAGACCCAGTACTTC.

The chain is built from TRBV29-1 and TRBJ2-7; perhaps TRBD1 as D (5 bases). The CDR3 extends over 12 amino acids. The ends were cut back, 6 bases at V and 2 bases at J, with 11 bases in the middle. Germline V gene lookup returns CDR1 SQVTM and CDR2 ANQGSEA. The CDR3 DNA reads as TGCAGCGTCGTAGACAGAGCCTACGAGCAGTACTTC. Translated: CSVVDRAYEQYF.

This chain connects TRBV7-2 to TRBJ2-5; TRBD2 might be the D (6 bases). Germline CDR1 is SGHTA and CDR2 is FQGNSA. Trimming shortened V by 5 bases and J by 5 bases, and 15 bases separated the two germline ends. CDR3 length: 14 amino acids. DNA of the CDR3: TGTGCCAGCAGCCGGACCGGGGGTTGGGAGACCCAGTACTTC. Protein product: CASSRTGGWETQYF.

The chain couples TRBV3-1 (or the pseudogene TRBV3-2) to TRBJ2-5; D uncertain. The CDR3 runs to 13 residues. From germline, CDR1 is LGHDT and CDR2 YNNKEL (reference sequence). Trimming took off 0 bases at V and 3 bases at J, with 5 bases between the two ends. The CDR3 region has the DNA TGTGCCAGCAGCCAAGATATAGAAGAGACCCAGTACTTC. Translated, it gives CASSQDIEETQYF.

This chain uses TRBV5-4 with TRBJ2-5, with 8 bases lining up with TRBD2. V dropped 3 bases and J dropped 7; count of bases not matched to a gene: 8. The CDR3 has 14 amino acids. Germline V CDR1 and CDR2: SGHNT, YYREEE (reference sequence). CDR3 sequence: CASSSWTSPRTQYF. Here the CDR3 DNA reads TGTGCCAGCAGCTCTTGGACTAGCCCCAGGACCCAGTACTTC. The entire variable domain, with the rest obtained from reference TRBV5-4 and TRBJ2-5, is as follows: ETGVTQSPTHLIKTRGQQVTLRCSSQSGHNTVSWYQQALGQGPQFIFQYYREEENGRGNFPPRFSGLQFPNYSSELNVNALELDDSALYLCASSSWTSPRTQYFGPGTRLLVL.

This clone was recorded a few times. V and J are TRBV30 and TRBJ1-5; D remains unclear. Per the germline V gene, CDR1 is GTSNPN and CDR2 is SVGIG (reference sequence). Trimming removed 2 bases at V and 3 bases at J, with 11 bases between. The CDR3 is made up of 14 amino acids. The CDR3 is CAWSPMRDNQPQHF. In DNA, the CDR3 is TGTGCCTGGAGTCCCATGAGGGACAATCAGCCCCAGCATTTT. Combining the CDR3 with reference TRBV30 and TRBJ1-5 gives the whole variable domain SQTIHQWPATLVQPVGSPLSLECTVEGTSNPNLYWYRQAAGRGLQLLFYSVGIGQISSEVPQNLSASRPQDRQFILSSKKLLLSDSGFYLCAWSPMRDNQPQHFGDGTRLSIL.